The rows below give T cell receptor beta chains drawn from one sample of a study of blood T cells in healthy people across ages. TCRdb re-derived calls from the 5' RACE reads in MiXCR, one entry per CDR3 protein. The sample yields 1.6 million or so distinct CDR3 sequences, roughly 32% seen once. Sequencing was done on a sample of blood. The receptors come from a woman aged 25-40 years in good health. CDR3s include the opening cysteine and the closing phenylalanine or tryptophan. The D gene is left open where the match is weak. Clone size is shown for a subset of rows, as once, few, many or a class of expanded clone.

TRBV20-1	12	few	-	TRBJ2-2	CSASRPTGELFF	TGCAGTGCTAGTCGGCCAACCGGGGAGCTGTTTTTT
TRBV7-3	15	-	-	TRBJ1-1	CASSPGLPGRTEAFF	TGTGCCAGCAGCCCTGGGTTACCAGGGAGAACTGAAGCTTTCTTT
TRBV6-6	11	few	-	TRBJ2-3	CASSSQYTQYF	TGTGCCAGCAGCTCGCAGTATACGCAGTATTTT
TRBV7-2	15	few	TRBD1	TRBJ1-4	CASSSRTGGNEKLFF	TGTGCCAGCAGCTCCCGGACAGGGGGGAATGAAAAACTGTTTTTT
TRBV18	13	few	TRBD1	TRBJ2-5	CASSPGQDQTQYF	TGTGCCAGCTCGCCGGGACAGGATCAGACCCAGTACTTC
TRBV12-3/TRBV12-4	17	few	-	TRBJ2-2	CASSLGMAGAHTGELFF	TGTGCCAGCAGTTTAGGGATGGCAGGGGCGCACACCGGGGAGCTGTTTTTT
TRBV6-5	15	few	-	TRBJ2-1	CASSYSQPLGNEQFF	TGTGCCAGCAGTTACTCGCAACCTCTCGGAAATGAGCAGTTCTTC
TRBV11-2	21	-	TRBD2	TRBJ2-1	CASSSNRQLAGGQSSYNEQFF	TGTGCCAGCAGCTCAAACAGGCAACTAGCGGGGGGGCAGAGCTCCTACAATGAGCAGTTCTTC
TRBV9	18	-	TRBD2	TRBJ2-1	CAGSAAKRLAGSYNEQFF	TGTGCCGGCAGCGCAGCTAAGCGGCTAGCGGGCTCCTACAATGAGCAGTTCTTC
TRBV24-1	13	few	-	TRBJ2-5	CATSDCGEETQYF	TGTGCCACCAGTGATTGCGGGGAAGAGACCCAGTACTTC
TRBV7-9	17	few	TRBD2	TRBJ2-1	CASSPRTSGKKYNEQFF	TGTGCCAGCAGCCCTAGGACTAGCGGGAAGAAGTACAATGAGCAGTTCTTC
TRBV27	16	-	TRBD1	TRBJ2-2	CASNTGVSDNTGELFF	TGTGCCAGCAATACAGGGGTGTCTGACAACACCGGGGAGCTGTTTTTT
TRBV4-1	14	many	-	TRBJ2-5	CASRETGRKETQYF	TGCGCCAGCAGAGAGACAGGGAGGAAAGAGACCCAGTACTTC
TRBV28	13	few	-	TRBJ2-1	CASKLETYNEQFF	TGTGCCAGCAAGCTGGAAACCTACAATGAGCAGTTCTTC
TRBV7-3	15	few	TRBD2	TRBJ2-1	CASSPQTSGRAEQFF	TGTGCCAGCAGCCCTCAGACTAGCGGGAGGGCCGAGCAGTTCTTC
TRBV12-3/TRBV12-4	14	-	-	TRBJ1-5	CASRTDTLNQPQHF	TGTGCCAGCAGGACAGACACACTCAATCAGCCCCAGCATTTT
TRBV6-1	14	-	-	TRBJ2-3	CASNERWGTDTQYF	TGTGCCAGCAATGAAAGATGGGGCACAGATACGCAGTATTTT
TRBV2	14	-	TRBD1	TRBJ2-7	CASERDRTAYEQYF	TGTGCCAGCGAAAGGGACAGAACCGCCTACGAGCAGTACTTC
TRBV20-1	13	-	TRBD2	TRBJ2-5	CCARLAGQETQYF	TGCTGTGCTAGACTAGCGGGCCAAGAGACCCAGTACTTC
TRBV7-9	14	few	-	TRBJ2-5	CASSDGTPKETQYF	TGTGCCAGCAGCGACGGGACACCAAAAGAGACCCAGTACTTC
TRBV15	17	few	TRBD2	TRBJ2-5	CATSRGLAGGLWETQYF	TGTGCCACCAGCAGAGGGCTAGCGGGGGGACTGTGGGAGACCCAGTACTTC
TRBV6-1	17	-	-	TRBJ2-1	CASSEAGEVDSYNVQFF	TGTGCCAGCAGTGAAGCAGGGGAAGTCGACAGCTACAATGTGCAGTTCTTC
TRBV2	15	few	-	TRBJ2-3	CASSVQGQDSDTQYF	TGTGCCAGCAGTGTGCAGGGCCAGGATTCAGATACGCAGTATTTT
TRBV18	18	-	TRBD2	TRBJ2-3	CASSPPGTSGVSTDTQYF	TGTGCCAGCTCACCTCCGGGGACTAGCGGAGTTAGCACAGATACGCAGTATTTT
TRBV15	15	few	TRBD1	TRBJ2-7	CATRTGASGTYEQYF	TGTGCCACCAGAACAGGGGCGTCGGGAACCTACGAGCAGTACTTC
TRBV20-1	13	few	-	TRBJ2-5	CSARDRQRETQYF	TGCAGTGCTAGAGATCGACAGCGGGAGACCCAGTACTTC
TRBV7-9	17	few	TRBD2	TRBJ2-7	CASSNGLAGGRSYEQYF	TGTGCCAGCAGCAATGGACTAGCGGGAGGGCGATCCTACGAGCAGTACTTC
TRBV2	15	-	-	TRBJ2-3	CASTETTISTDTQYF	TGTGCCAGCACTGAGACCACTATTAGCACAGATACGCAGTATTTT
TRBV2	13	many	-	TRBJ2-1	CASSDGLYNEQFF	TGTGCCAGCAGTGACGGGCTTTACAATGAGCAGTTCTTC
TRBV20-1	13	many	-	TRBJ2-5	CSARTGPQETQYF	TGCAGTGCTAGAACGGGGCCGCAAGAGACCCAGTACTTC
TRBV5-1	15	few	TRBD1	TRBJ2-1	CASSLGDRPYNEQFF	TGCGCCAGCAGCTTGGGGGACAGGCCCTACAATGAGCAGTTCTTC
TRBV3-1	12	-	-	TRBJ2-4	CASSQEGYIQYF	TGTGCCAGCAGCCAAGAAGGGTACATTCAGTACTTC
TRBV20-1	13	many	-	TRBJ2-5	CSAPPPPRETQYF	TGCAGTGCTCCCCCCCCGCCGCGAGAGACCCAGTACTTC
TRBV25-1	14	-	-	TRBJ1-4	CASSGVIGGEKLFF	TGTGCCAGCAGTGGGGTGATAGGGGGTGAAAAACTGTTTTTT
TRBV3-1	17	-	TRBD2	TRBJ2-3	CASSHHGTSGPTDTQYF	TGTGCCAGCAGCCATCACGGGACTAGCGGTCCCACAGATACGCAGTATTTT
TRBV4-2	16	once	-	TRBJ2-3	CASSQKDRPSTGTQYF	TGTGCCAGCAGCCAAAAAGACAGACCGAGCACAGGTACGCAGTATTTT
TRBV12-3/TRBV12-4	15	-	TRBD2	TRBJ2-3	CASNKREVYTDTRYF	TGTGCCAGCAACAAGCGGGAGGTATACACAGATACGCGGTATTTT
TRBV12-3/TRBV12-4	13	once	-	TRBJ1-2	CASSFTGRYGYTF	TGTGCCAGCAGTTTCACAGGACGGTATGGCTACACCTTC
TRBV7-2	12	few	-	TRBJ1-2	CASSLDPGGYTF	TGTGCCAGCAGCTTAGATCCCGGTGGCTACACCTTC
TRBV7-9	14	many	-	TRBJ2-7	CASSWGQGGYEQYF	TGTGCCAGCAGCTGGGGGCAGGGCGGCTACGAGCAGTACTTC
TRBV10-3	15	many	-	TRBJ1-2	CAIRSSGQSNYGYTF	TGTGCCATCAGATCCTCCGGACAGTCTAACTATGGCTACACCTTC
TRBV9	15	-	-	TRBJ2-7	CASSAAGLAPYEQYF	TGTGCCAGCAGCGCCGCGGGGCTAGCCCCCTACGAGCAGTACTTC
TRBV5-1	19	-	TRBD2	TRBJ2-3	CASSTKASGGAGFPDAQYF	TGCGCCAGCAGCACGAAGGCTAGCGGGGGGGCCGGTTTCCCAGATGCGCAGTATTTT
TRBV12-3/TRBV12-4	11	-	TRBD2	TRBJ2-1	CASSGGGSSFF	TGTGCCAGCAGTGGGGGGGGGAGTTCGTTCTTC
TRBV28	13	few	-	TRBJ1-1	CATRPGRYTEAFF	TGTGCCACCAGGCCGGGACGTTACACTGAAGCTTTCTTT
TRBV12-3/TRBV12-4	12	-	-	TRBJ2-3	CASASGRRTQYF	TGTGCCAGCGCCAGCGGGCGCCGGACGCAGTATTTT
TRBV29-1	11	few	-	TRBJ1-2	CSVERNEHYTF	TGCAGCGTTGAACGAAACGAGCACTACACCTTC
TRBV27	13	-	-	TRBJ1-4	CASSRRRDEKRFF	TGTGCCAGCAGTCGTCGGCGTGATGAAAAACGGTTTTTT
TRBV20-1	13	few	-	TRBJ1-5	CSARGGRNQPQHF	TGCAGTGCTAGAGGGGGTCGTAATCAGCCCCAGCATTTT
TRBV11-2	17	many	TRBD2	TRBJ2-7	CASSLAFRLAGGYEQYF	TGTGCCAGCAGCTTAGCCTTCCGACTAGCGGGGGGCTACGAGCAGTACTTC
TRBV4-2	18	-	TRBD2	TRBJ2-1	CASSQGGGGAAAYNEQFF	TGTGCCAGCAGCCAAGGAGGCGGGGGGGCCGCGGCCTACAATGAGCAGTTCTTC
TRBV6-6	15	-	-	TRBJ1-1	CASSQRQAMNTEAFF	TGTGCCAGCAGCCAAAGACAGGCTATGAACACTGAAGCTTTCTTT
TRBV20-1	15	-	-	TRBJ2-1	CSARERGVGYNEQFF	TGCAGTGCTAGAGAGCGCGGGGTTGGGTACAATGAGCAGTTCTTC